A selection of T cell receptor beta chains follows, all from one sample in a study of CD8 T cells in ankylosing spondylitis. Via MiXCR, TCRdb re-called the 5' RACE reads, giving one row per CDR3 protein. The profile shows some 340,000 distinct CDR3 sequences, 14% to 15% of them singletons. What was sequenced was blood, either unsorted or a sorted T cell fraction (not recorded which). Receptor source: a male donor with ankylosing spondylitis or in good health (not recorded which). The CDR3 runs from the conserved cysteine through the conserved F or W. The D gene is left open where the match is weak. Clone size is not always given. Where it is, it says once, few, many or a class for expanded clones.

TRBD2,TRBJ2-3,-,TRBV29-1,CSVGLWTSGGGDTQYF,TGCAGCGTTGGGCTTTGGACTAGCGGGGGGGGTGATACGCAGTATTTT
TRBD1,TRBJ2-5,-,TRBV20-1,CCARPGQGFGEQETQYF,TGCTGTGCTAGACCGGGACAGGGGTTTGGCGAACAAGAGACCCAGTACTTC
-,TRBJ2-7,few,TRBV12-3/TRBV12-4,CASSLGESYEQYF,TGTGCCAGCAGTTTGGGGGAATCCTACGAGCAGTACTTC
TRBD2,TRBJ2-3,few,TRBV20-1,CSARAPGLAGVDTQYF,TGCAGTGCTAGAGCCCCGGGACTAGCGGGAGTCGATACGCAGTATTTT
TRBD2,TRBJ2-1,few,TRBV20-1,CSASVGAGGLNEQFF,TGCAGTGCTAGCGTCGGGGCGGGGGGCCTCAATGAGCAGTTCTTC
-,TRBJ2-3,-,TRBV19,CATQDILRSTDTQYF,TGTGCCACTCAAGACATTCTCCGCTCCACAGATACGCAGTATTTT
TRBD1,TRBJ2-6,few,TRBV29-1,CSVEEGTGPSGANVLTF,TGCAGCGTTGAGGAGGGGACAGGGCCCTCTGGGGCCAACGTCCTGACTTTC
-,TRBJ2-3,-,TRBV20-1,CSARPGQGRTDTQYF,TGCAGTGCTAGGCCGGGGCAGGGGAGGACAGATACGCAGTATTTT
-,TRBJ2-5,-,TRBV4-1,CASSQDPVMGSGPGTQYF,TGCGCCAGCAGCCAAGATCCCGTGATGGGGAGCGGCCCAGGGACCCAGTACTTC
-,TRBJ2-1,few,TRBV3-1,CASSHLAQNSYNEQFF,TGTGCCAGCAGCCATCTAGCGCAAAACTCCTACAATGAGCAGTTCTTC
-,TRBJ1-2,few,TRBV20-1,CSARDLGGYTF,TGCAGTGCTAGAGACCTTGGAGGCTACACCTTC
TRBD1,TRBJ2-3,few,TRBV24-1,CATSGGQGSTDTQYF,TGTGCCACCAGTGGGGGACAGGGCAGCACAGATACGCAGTATTTT
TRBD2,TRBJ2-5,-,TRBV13,CASGPGGYQETQYF,TGTGCCAGCGGCCCGGGGGGGTACCAAGAGACCCAGTACTTC
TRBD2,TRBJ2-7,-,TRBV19,CASSTHPGLASEQYF,TGTGCCAGTAGTACACACCCGGGACTAGCATCCGAGCAGTACTTC
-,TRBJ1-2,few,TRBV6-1,CASSLQGVGGYTF,TGTGCCAGCAGTCTCCAGGGAGTCGGTGGCTACACCTTC